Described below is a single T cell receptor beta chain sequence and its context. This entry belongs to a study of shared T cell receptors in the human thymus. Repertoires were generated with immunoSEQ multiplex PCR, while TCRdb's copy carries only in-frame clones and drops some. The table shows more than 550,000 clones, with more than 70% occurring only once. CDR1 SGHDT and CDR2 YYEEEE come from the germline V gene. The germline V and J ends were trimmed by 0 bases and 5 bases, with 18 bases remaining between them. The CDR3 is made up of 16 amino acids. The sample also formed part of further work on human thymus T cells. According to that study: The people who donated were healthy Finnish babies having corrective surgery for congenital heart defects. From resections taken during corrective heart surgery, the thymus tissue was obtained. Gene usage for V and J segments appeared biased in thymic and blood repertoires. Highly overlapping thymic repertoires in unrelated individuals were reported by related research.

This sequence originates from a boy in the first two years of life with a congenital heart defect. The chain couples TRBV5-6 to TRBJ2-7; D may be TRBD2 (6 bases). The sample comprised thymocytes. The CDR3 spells CASSLDRGPQRDEQYF. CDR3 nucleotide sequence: TGTGCCAGCAGCTTGGATCGCGGTCCCCAGCGGGACGAGCAGTACTTC.